The source of this T cell receptor beta chain is a study of control samples from healthy donors and cancer patients (TCRdb year 2020). A word on this clone: Its antigen remains unidentified. No qualities accompany the bases; no much larger clone lies one base away.

Library preparation was by the immunoSEQ multiplex PCR assay. Drawn from immuneACCESS, this table holds only the in-frame rearrangements with V and J called that TCRdb kept. Clones are partly lost; checked studies trace under half to an unresolved V gene and leave the rest unexplained. Here the sample has some 140,000 clones; roughly nine tenths occur a single time. Of the sample, around 8.2% is held by the ten largest clones. Taken from cysteine to phenylalanine, the CDR3 has 15 residues. CDR3 DNA only is kept here, 45 bases in frame from base 1. Taken from the germline V gene, the CDR1 and CDR2 loops are SGHAT and FQNNGV. V gives up 2 bases and J gives up 3 bases, and the segment between their germline ends measures 14 bases.

The sequence is built from TRBV11-2 and TRBJ2-7; TRBD2 could be the D gene, as 7 bases match. This receptor was identified in a woman aged 25 to 39 in good health. Sequencing used blood. The CDR3 here reads CASSLFAGDNYEQYF. The nucleotide sequence is TGTGCCAGCAGCTTATTCGCGGGGGACAACTACGAGCAGTACTTC. Reference TRBV11-2 and TRBJ2-7 genes cover what lies past the CDR3, so the full variable domain is EAGVAQSPRYKIIEKRQSVAFWCNPISGHATLYWYQQILGQGPKLLIQFQNNGVVDDSQLPKDRFSAERLKGVDSTLKIQPAKLEDSAVYLCASSLFAGDNYEQYFGPGTRLTVT.